This T cell receptor (beta chain) emerged from a study of monozygotic twins with inflammatory bowel disease. From germline, CDR1 is MNHEY and CDR2 SMNVEV (reference sequence). The CDR3 runs 13 residues. TCRdb reprocessed the 5' RACE reads, keeping one entry per CDR3 protein, no DNA. The specimen's table records about 380,000 distinct CDR3 sequences. The chain carries TRBV27 and TRBJ2-7; TCRdb calls TRBD1, which cannot be checked without DNA. This TCR came from a human donor with ulcerative colitis or Crohn's disease, or a healthy co-twin of an affected twin (not recorded which). Input material: blood. The CDR3 spells CASSSRGAHEQYF.